A selection of T cell receptor beta chains follows, all from one sample in a study of blood T cell repertoires in COVID-19. Data came from immunoSEQ multiplex PCR; TCRdb stores just in-frame clones and leaves some out. The sample shows roughly 250,000 clones, 88% of them seen only once. The sequencing sample was made of peripheral blood. The receptors were gathered from a woman aged 40 to 49 who had recovered from COVID-19. Each CDR3 is given with its conserved first and last residue. A D gene is named only where the DNA matches it firmly. Rows give clone size only sometimes, using once, few, many, or a class for an expanded clone.

clone size: .; D gene: TRBD1; J gene: TRBJ1-2; V gene: TRBV10-1; CDR3 DNA: TGCGCCAGCAGCCCAGGGGGCGGCTATGGCTACACCTTC; CDR3 protein: CASSPGGGYGYTF
clone size: .; D gene: .; J gene: TRBJ1-3; V gene: TRBV30; CDR3 DNA: TGTGCCTGGAGTGTACTCGGGAACACCATATATTTT; CDR3 protein: CAWSVLGNTIYF
clone size: .; D gene: .; J gene: TRBJ1-1; V gene: TRBV21-1; CDR3 DNA: TGTGCCAGCAGCTTCCTTTTCCGACCCGGGGAGGGACCCCAACCCATGAACACTGAAGCTTTCTTT; CDR3 protein: CASSFLFRPGEGPQPMNTEAFF
clone size: .; D gene: TRBD2; J gene: TRBJ2-5; V gene: TRBV6-2/TRBV6-3; CDR3 DNA: TGTGCCAGCAGTTCCGGGACTAGCGGGAGGAGAGAGACCCAGTACTTC; CDR3 protein: CASSSGTSGRRETQYF
clone size: .; D gene: TRBD1; J gene: TRBJ2-5; V gene: TRBV23-1; CDR3 DNA: TGCGCCGCCGGCCGGACAGGGGAGACCTCCTGGGAGACCCAGTACTTC; CDR3 protein: CAAGRTGETSWETQYF
clone size: few; D gene: TRBD2; J gene: TRBJ2-1; V gene: TRBV6-5; CDR3 DNA: TGTGCCAGCAGATCCGGGGGGTCCTACAATGAGCAGTTCTTC; CDR3 protein: CASRSGGSYNEQFF
clone size: .; D gene: .; J gene: TRBJ1-5; V gene: TRBV6-5; CDR3 DNA: TGTGCCAGCATGGGAGGGGCAAATCAGCCCCAGCATTTT; CDR3 protein: CASMGGANQPQHF
clone size: .; D gene: TRBD1; J gene: TRBJ1-5; V gene: TRBV25-1; CDR3 DNA: TGTGCCAGCAGTGAGACAGGGCGGCATCAGCCCCAGCATTTT; CDR3 protein: CASSETGRHQPQHF
clone size: .; D gene: .; J gene: TRBJ1-5; V gene: TRBV5-7; CDR3 DNA: TGTGCCAGCAGCCATGGGCCCAGGGGAAGGAATCAGCCCCAGCATTTT; CDR3 protein: CASSHGPRGRNQPQHF
clone size: .; D gene: TRBD1; J gene: TRBJ2-7; V gene: TRBV10-1; CDR3 DNA: TGCGCCAGCAGTGAGCCCGGACAGGGCTGGAGCTCCTACGAGCAGTACTTC; CDR3 protein: CASSEPGQGWSSYEQYF
clone size: .; D gene: TRBD1; J gene: TRBJ1-2; V gene: TRBV10-3; CDR3 DNA: TGTGCCACCCTATCGACAGGGGGTTCTGCTGGCTACACCTTC; CDR3 protein: CATLSTGGSAGYTF
clone size: .; D gene: .; J gene: TRBJ1-6; V gene: TRBV2; CDR3 DNA: TGTGCCAGCAGGACAGGACCCGATTCACCCCTCCACTTT; CDR3 protein: CASRTGPDSPLHF
clone size: once; D gene: .; J gene: TRBJ2-7; V gene: TRBV19; CDR3 DNA: TGTGCCAGTAGATCCGGGGAAGCGGGCGCCCACTACGAGCAGTACTTC; CDR3 protein: CASRSGEAGAHYEQYF
clone size: .; D gene: .; J gene: TRBJ1-1; V gene: TRBV14; CDR3 DNA: TGTGCCAGCAGCCCCCTGGGGGGGGCGAGGACTGAAGCTTTCTTT; CDR3 protein: CASSPLGGARTEAFF
clone size: once; D gene: TRBD2; J gene: TRBJ2-1; V gene: TRBV29-1; CDR3 DNA: TGCAGCGTTGTGGCGGGAGTCTCCTACAATGAGCAGTTCTTC; CDR3 protein: CSVVAGVSYNEQFF
clone size: .; D gene: TRBD1; J gene: TRBJ1-5; V gene: TRBV7-9; CDR3 DNA: TGTGCCAGCACCTCCGACAGGGGAGTCCATCAGCCCCAGCATTTT; CDR3 protein: CASTSDRGVHQPQHF
clone size: .; D gene: .; J gene: TRBJ2-5; V gene: TRBV5-6; CDR3 DNA: TGTGCCAGCAGCCCCAAGACAGAAGAGACCCAGTACTTC; CDR3 protein: CASSPKTEETQYF
clone size: .; D gene: TRBD2; J gene: TRBJ2-1; V gene: TRBV5-8; CDR3 DNA: TGTGCCAGCAGCTTGGGGTCTAGCGGCCTTAATGAGCAGTTCTTC; CDR3 protein: CASSLGSSGLNEQFF
clone size: once; D gene: .; J gene: TRBJ1-2; V gene: TRBV14; CDR3 DNA: TGTGCCAGCACGGGGGGGGCCGGCTATGGCTACACCTTC; CDR3 protein: CASTGGAGYGYTF
clone size: once; D gene: .; J gene: TRBJ2-7; V gene: TRBV6-5; CDR3 DNA: TGTGCCAGCACCGACGGTTCGTGGGGAGCCTACGAGCAGTACTTC; CDR3 protein: CASTDGSWGAYEQYF
clone size: once; D gene: TRBD2; J gene: TRBJ2-3; V gene: TRBV4-3; CDR3 DNA: TGCGCCAGCAGCCACACTAGCGGATCCACAGATACGCAGTATTTT; CDR3 protein: CASSHTSGSTDTQYF
clone size: .; D gene: .; J gene: TRBJ2-5; V gene: TRBV6-5; CDR3 DNA: TGTGCCAGCGGCCCCCCGGGGCAAGAGACCCAGTACTTC; CDR3 protein: CASGPPGQETQYF
clone size: .; D gene: .; J gene: TRBJ1-4; V gene: TRBV4-2; CDR3 DNA: TGTGCCAGCAGCCAAGGCAGGGCAGAAGGCGAAAAACTGTTTTTT; CDR3 protein: CASSQGRAEGEKLFF
clone size: .; D gene: .; J gene: TRBJ2-1; V gene: TRBV11-3; CDR3 DNA: TGTGCCAGCAGCTTAGATCCCAGATCCAATGAGCAGTTCTTC; CDR3 protein: CASSLDPRSNEQFF
clone size: .; D gene: .; J gene: TRBJ1-1; V gene: TRBV12-3/TRBV12-4; CDR3 DNA: TGTGCCAGCAGCCCCTCCGGACACGTAGCTTTCTTT; CDR3 protein: CASSPSGHVAFF
clone size: .; D gene: TRBD2; J gene: TRBJ2-3; V gene: TRBV7-2; CDR3 DNA: TGTGCCAGCAGCCCCCCGGGACTAGCGGGAGGGATGGGTACGCAGTATTTT; CDR3 protein: CASSPPGLAGGMGTQYF
clone size: .; D gene: .; J gene: TRBJ1-4; V gene: TRBV28; CDR3 DNA: TGTGCCAGCAGTCTGGGACAATGGAAACTGTTTTTT; CDR3 protein: CASSLGQWKLFF
clone size: .; D gene: TRBD1; J gene: TRBJ1-2; V gene: TRBV27; CDR3 DNA: TGTGCCAGCACCTCCCCGGGACAGACCTATGGCTACACCTTC; CDR3 protein: CASTSPGQTYGYTF
clone size: once; D gene: TRBD2; J gene: TRBJ2-1; V gene: TRBV2; CDR3 DNA: TGTGCCAGCACCATCTGGGCGGGACGGGGGGATGAGCAGTTCTTC; CDR3 protein: CASTIWAGRGDEQFF
clone size: .; D gene: TRBD2; J gene: TRBJ2-1; V gene: TRBV7-3; CDR3 DNA: TGTGCCAGCAGCTTAGCCGGACTAGCGTCGCATGAGCAGTTCTTC; CDR3 protein: CASSLAGLASHEQFF
clone size: .; D gene: TRBD2; J gene: TRBJ2-1; V gene: TRBV19; CDR3 DNA: TGTGCCAGTAGTGGTGGACTAGCGGGCCCCTCCTACAATGAGCAGTTCTTC; CDR3 protein: CASSGGLAGPSYNEQFF
clone size: .; D gene: .; J gene: TRBJ2-3; V gene: TRBV5-4; CDR3 DNA: TGTGCCAGCAGCCCCCCTGGGGCTAGCACAGATACGCAGTATTTT; CDR3 protein: CASSPPGASTDTQYF
clone size: .; D gene: TRBD2; J gene: TRBJ2-2; V gene: TRBV6-2/TRBV6-3; CDR3 DNA: TGTGCCAGCAGTTATGGACTAGCGGGAGGGAACACCGGGGAGCTGTTTTTT; CDR3 protein: CASSYGLAGGNTGELFF